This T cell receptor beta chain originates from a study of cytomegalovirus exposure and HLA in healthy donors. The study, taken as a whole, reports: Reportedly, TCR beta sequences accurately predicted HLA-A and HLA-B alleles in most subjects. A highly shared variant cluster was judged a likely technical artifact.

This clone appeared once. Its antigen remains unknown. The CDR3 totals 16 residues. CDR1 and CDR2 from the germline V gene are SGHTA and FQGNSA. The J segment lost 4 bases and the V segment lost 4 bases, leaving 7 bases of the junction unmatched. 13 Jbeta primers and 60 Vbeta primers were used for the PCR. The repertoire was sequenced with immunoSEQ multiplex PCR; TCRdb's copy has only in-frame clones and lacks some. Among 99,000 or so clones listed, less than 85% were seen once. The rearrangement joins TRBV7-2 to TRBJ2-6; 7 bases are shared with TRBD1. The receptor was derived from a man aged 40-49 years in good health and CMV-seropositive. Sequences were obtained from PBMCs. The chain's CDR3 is CASSSLQGSGANVLTF. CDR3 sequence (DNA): TGTGCCAGCAGCTCACTACAGGGGTCCGGGGCCAACGTCCTGACTTTC.